This TCR beta chain was documented in a study of human T cells and chemical hapten exposure. As to time point: patch test 1, 2 weeks after DPC sensitization. Described treatment: therapeutic diphenylcyclopropenone sensitization with weekly scalp DPC. From the RACE reads, TCRdb called clonotypes with MiXCR, one entry per CDR3 protein. The sample consists of around 190,000 distinct CDR3 sequences, more than 20% of them appearing once. The CDR3 runs to 13 residues. The V end lost 6 bases, the J end lost 7 bases, and 13 bases lay between the germline ends. Germline lookup yields CDR1 SGHRS and CDR2 YFSETQ.

This sequence was found in a woman aged 45 to 65 with alopecia areata. Some clones in this sample may be carry-over from other donors' samples. The chain couples TRBV5-1 to TRBJ2-2; D gene unclear. The sample consisted of whole blood, taken in connection with sensitization to the hapten diphenylcyclopropenone (DPC). The CDR3 sequence: CASTHEYGGELFF. The CDR3 bases are TGCGCCAGCACCCACGAATACGGCGGGGAGCTGTTTTTT.